The 5 T cell receptor beta chains below were found in one sample sequenced in a study of shared clonotypes between healthy human individuals. Produced via immunoSEQ multiplex PCR; TCRdb's table is partial and in-frame only. Among roughly 2,300,000 clones listed, 85% to 95% were seen once. Sequencing was performed on naive CD4+ T cells from PBMCs. The subset is: CD45RA+ positively selected. Receptors originate from a man younger than 35 in good health. Some clones in this sample may be carry-over from other donors' samples.

Concerning this clone: Within the sample, other DNA sequences also encode this same CDR3. The genes are TRBV7-8 and TRBJ2-3, with 8 bases lining up with TRBD1. Germline CDR1 and CDR2: SGHVS and FQNEAQ. This CDR3 region has 12 residues. With V trimmed by 5 bases and J by 9 bases, 4 bases remained unmatched. The CDR3 reads CASSLDRGTQYF. The CDR3 DNA reads TGTGCCAGCAGCCTAGACAGGGGAACGCAGTATTTT.

The chain recombines TRBV9 with TRBJ1-1, with D hard to call. Germline V CDR1 and CDR2: SGDLS, YYNGEE. V lost 0 bases and J 7 bases, leaving 10 bases between the germline ends. This CDR3 has 13 amino acids. The CDR3: CASSVVPSGEAFF. For the CDR3, the DNA is TGTGCCAGCAGCGTAGTTCCGTCAGGTGAAGCTTTCTTT.

The gene calls are TRBV9 and TRBJ1-2; 7 bases are a match to TRBD1. V shed 4 bases, J shed 4 bases, and the junction held 13 bases outside the gene matches. The germline gives CDR1 SGDLS, CDR2 YYNGEE. The CDR3 covers 16 residues. The CDR3 DNA reads as TGTGCCAGCAGCCCGACTGACAGGGCGTTGGGCTATGGCTACACCTTC. It encodes CASSPTDRALGYGYTF. The whole variable domain, filled in from reference TRBV9 and TRBJ1-2, reads DSGVTQTPKHLITATGQRVTLRCSPRSGDLSVYWYQQSLDQGLQFLIQYYNGEERAKGNILERFSAQQFPDLHSELNLSSLELGDSALYFCASSPTDRALGYGYTFGSGTRLTVV.

V and J are TRBV5-4 and TRBJ2-7, with TRBD1 matching 9 bases. Trimming took 3 bases from V and 0 from J; bases not matched to a gene: 4. There are 15 residues in the CDR3. In germline, CDR1 is SGHNT, CDR2 YYREEE (reference sequence). CDR3 loop: CASSWGQGFSYEQYF. In DNA, the CDR3 is TGTGCCAGCAGCTGGGGACAGGGCTTCTCCTACGAGCAGTACTTC.

As to this clone: Other DNA sequences within the sample encode an identical CDR3. This chain links TRBV30 with TRBJ1-2; 7 bases are a match to TRBD1. The CDR3 totals 13 residues. CDR1 GTSNPN and CDR2 SVGIG come from the germline V gene (reference sequence). V lost 2 bases, J lost 2 bases, and 2 bases stayed unmatched. In DNA form, the CDR3 reads TGTGCCTGGAGTATACAGGGGAACTATGGCTACACCTTC. Translating it yields CAWSIQGNYGYTF.